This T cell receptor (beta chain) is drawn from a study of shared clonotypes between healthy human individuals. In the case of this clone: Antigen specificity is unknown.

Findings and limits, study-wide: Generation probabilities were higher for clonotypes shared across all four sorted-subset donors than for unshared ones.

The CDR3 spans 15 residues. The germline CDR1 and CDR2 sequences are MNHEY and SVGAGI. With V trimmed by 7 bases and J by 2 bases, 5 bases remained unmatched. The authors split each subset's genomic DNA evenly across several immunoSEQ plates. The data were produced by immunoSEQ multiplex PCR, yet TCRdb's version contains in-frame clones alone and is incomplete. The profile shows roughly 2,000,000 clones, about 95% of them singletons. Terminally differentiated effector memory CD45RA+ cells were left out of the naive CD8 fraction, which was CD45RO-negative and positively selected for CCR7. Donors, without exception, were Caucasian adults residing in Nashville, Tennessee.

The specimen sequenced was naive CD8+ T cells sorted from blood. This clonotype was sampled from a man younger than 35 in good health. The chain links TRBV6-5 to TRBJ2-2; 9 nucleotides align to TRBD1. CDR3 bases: TGTGCCAGCAACCTGGGACAGGGAAACACCGGGGAGCTGTTTTTT. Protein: CASNLGQGNTGELFF.